This T cell receptor (beta chain) was captured by sequencing in a study of blood T cell repertoires in COVID-19. Original methodology: Nucleated cell counts were estimated from reference gene primer amplification. This table comes from immunoSEQ multiplex PCR, and its TCRdb copy is limited to in-frame clones, with some not included. V, J and clone size were drawn from that table, and D and trimming were deduced from the DNA. The table lists under 500,000 clones, 85% to 90% of them singletons. Germline CDR1 reads SNHLY; CDR2 reads FYNNEI. The CDR3 is 12 amino acids. J was trimmed by 6 bases and V by 8 bases; bases with no gene match: 0. Enrollees, roughly 18 to 90 years old, lived in approximately 25 US areas. The study assigned cohorts using participant-reported clinical history.

Sequenced: PBMCs or T cells enriched from blood (not recorded which). The J gene is TRBJ2-1, the V gene TRBV2, with TRBD2 matching 11 bases. The source is a young man who had recovered from COVID-19. CDR3 DNA sequence: TGTGCCAGCGGGACTAGCGGCAATGAGCAGTTCTTC. Protein sequence: CASGTSGNEQFF.